This T cell receptor beta chain derives from a study of blood T cell repertoires in COVID-19. Trimming cost V 1 base and J 6 bases; bases outside gene matches: 3. Per germline, CDR1 SGHTA and CDR2 FQGNSA. The CDR3 covers 14 residues. Repertoires were generated with immunoSEQ multiplex PCR, while TCRdb's copy carries only in-frame clones and drops some. The sample yields some 180,000 clones, around 80% seen once. The sample consisted of peripheral blood. The gene calls are TRBV7-2 and TRBJ2-4, with 7 bases lining up with TRBD2. The source is a woman older than 75 with active or convalescent COVID-19. As DNA, the CDR3 is TGTGCCAGCAGCTTAGATCCTAGCGGAAACATTCAGTACTTC. Translating gives CASSLDPSGNIQYF.